Shown below are 22 T cell receptor beta chains from a single sample sequenced in a study of T cells expressing NK-cell markers. Following a re-call of the 5' RACE reads, TCRdb has one entry per CDR3 protein and lacks DNA. The sample has 500,000 to 600,000 distinct CDR3 sequences. Sequencing was performed on blood T cells: a sorted CD56 or NKG2C T cell subset, CD4+ or CD8+ T cells, or bulk PBMC T cells (not recorded which). The receptors shown here come from a man aged 18 to 30 in good health.

V is TRBV5-1 and J is TRBJ2-5; lacking DNA, the TRBD2 call made by TCRdb goes unchecked. Germline V gene lookup returns CDR1 SGHRS and CDR2 YFSETQ. This CDR3 is 14 amino acids long. This CDR3 is CASSGGTTLETQYF.

The CDR3: CATSASGSLDTQYF. V and J are TRBV15 and TRBJ2-3; lacking DNA, the TRBD2 call made by TCRdb goes unchecked. From germline, CDR1 is LNHNV and CDR2 YYDKDF (reference sequence). The CDR3 sequence is 14 residues long.

This chain links TRBV20-1 with TRBJ2-7; the TCRdb call, TRBD2, lacks DNA for checking. The germline V gene has CDR1 DFQATT and CDR2 SNEGSKA (reference sequence). CDR3 size: 14 residues. CDR3: CSAEPGLAVYEQYF.

The V gene is TRBV6-2 or TRBV6-3, the J gene TRBJ2-1; no DNA is available, so the TRBD2 call from TCRdb remains unchecked. The CDR3 is made up of 14 amino acids. CDR1 is MNHEY and CDR2 is SVGEGT in the germline V gene. CDR3 amino acids: CASNPGLVSGEQFF.

The chain couples TRBV19 to TRBJ1-5; TCRdb calls TRBD1, which cannot be checked without DNA. The CDR3 has 15 amino acids. Germline CDR1 and CDR2: LNHDA and SQIVND (reference sequence). The CDR3 loop reads CASSSLPARGQPQHF.

CDR3 region: CASSPQTGRSTDTQYF. The chain has TRBV4-1 and TRBJ2-3; TCRdb gives TRBD1 as the D gene, but with no DNA this cannot be confirmed. The CDR3 runs 16 residues. CDR1 MGHRA and CDR2 YSYEKL come from the germline V gene.

The chain carries TRBV24-1 and TRBJ2-3; with no DNA, the TCRdb D assignment of TRBD2 cannot be verified. Germline CDR1 and CDR2: KGHDR and SFDVKD. CDR3 length equals 15 residues. The CDR3: CATSDWTSGTDTQYF.

The CDR3: CASSESADTQYF. This chain connects TRBV6-1 to TRBJ2-3. Germline-derived CDR1 and CDR2 are MNHNS and SASEGT. The CDR3 totals 12 residues.

The chain combines TRBV11-2 with TRBJ2-2; TCRdb names TRBD1, which stays unverified in the absence of DNA. The CDR3 contains 20 residues. Per the germline V gene, CDR1 is SGHAT and CDR2 is FQNNGV. The CDR3 protein is CASSLFPRPGIGRSTGELFF. Filled out from reference TRBV11-2 and TRBJ2-2, the complete variable domain reads EAGVAQSPRYKIIEKRQSVAFWCNPISGHATLYWYQQILGQGPKLLIQFQNNGVVDDSQLPKDRFSAERLKGVDSTLKIQPAKLEDSAVYLCASSLFPRPGIGRSTGELFFGEGSRLTVL.

This chain joins TRBV5-1 and TRBJ2-1; as DNA is missing, the TRBD2 call by TCRdb cannot be tested. The germline V gene has CDR1 SGHRS and CDR2 YFSETQ. This CDR3 has 20 residues. The CDR3 protein is CASSPLPGTELAGVVNEQFF.

This CDR3 reads CASTHQERYEQYF. The chain couples TRBV6-2 or TRBV6-3 to TRBJ2-7. The CDR3 covers 13 residues. Looked up from germline, CDR1 is MNHEY and CDR2 is SVGEGT.

This rearrangement joins TRBV18 to TRBJ1-1. The CDR3 is made up of 12 amino acids. Germline values: CDR1 KGHSH, CDR2 LQKENI. The CDR3 protein is CASARGDTEAFF.

This sequence joins TRBV12-3 or TRBV12-4 and TRBJ2-1; as DNA is missing, the TRBD2 call by TCRdb cannot be tested. The CDR3 is made up of 15 amino acids. CDR3 sequence: CASTDSGRASNEQFF.

The chain links TRBV6-1 to TRBJ1-1; TCRdb's D call of TRBD1 is untestable without DNA. Germline V gene sequence: CDR1 MNHNS, CDR2 SASEGT. The CDR3 length is 15 residues. Here the CDR3 reads CASSQTGSGSTEAFF.

This chain links TRBV11-2 with TRBJ1-1. This CDR3 is 14 amino acids long. Germline assignment: CDR1 SGHAT and CDR2 FQNNGV. The CDR3 loop is CASSLQTQNTEAFF.

V usage is TRBV10-1 and J usage is TRBJ2-3; without DNA, the TCRdb call of TRBD2 cannot be checked. Germline CDR1 WNHNN, CDR2 SYGVQD (reference sequence). This CDR3 has 15 residues. CDR3 amino acids: CASSEGGRGTDTQYF.

V usage is TRBV24-1 and J usage is TRBJ2-1; the D call of TRBD1 rests on TCRdb alone, since no DNA is present to check it. CDR1 KGHDR and CDR2 SFDVKD come from the germline V gene. CDR3 length: 16 amino acids. The CDR3 loop is CATSDTGTGVVDEQFF.

This chain links TRBV28 with TRBJ2-2; the D gene TCRdb calls, TRBD2, cannot be checked with no DNA. The length of the CDR3 is 16 residues. Per germline, CDR1 MDHEN and CDR2 SYDVKM. The CDR3 loop is CASSLDVGRNTGELFF. The whole variable domain, remainder taken from reference TRBV28 and TRBJ2-2, is DVKVTQSSRYLVKRTGEKVFLECVQDMDHENMFWYRQDPGLGLRLIYFSYDVKMKEKGDIPEGYSVSREKKERFSLILESASTNQTSMYLCASSLDVGRNTGELFFGEGSRLTVL.

This sequence joins TRBV20-1 and TRBJ2-3; TCRdb names TRBD1, which stays unverified in the absence of DNA. The CDR3 totals 13 residues. Germline V gene sequence: CDR1 DFQATT, CDR2 SNEGSKA (reference sequence). The CDR3 loop is CSARTGTRDTQYF.

The chain couples TRBV6-2 or TRBV6-3 to TRBJ2-1; the D call from TCRdb, TRBD2, cannot be confirmed without DNA. The germline V gene has CDR1 MNHEY and CDR2 SVGEGT. This CDR3 is built from 12 residues. CDR3 amino acids: CASSDRSGEQFF.

The chain recombines TRBV6-1 with TRBJ2-1; TCRdb designates TRBD2, a call that cannot be tested without DNA. The CDR3 contains 14 residues. Germline CDR1 and CDR2: MNHNS and SASEGT. Here the CDR3 reads CASSLRGMNNEQFF.

The chain has TRBV5-1 and TRBJ2-1; there is no DNA to check the TCRdb D call of TRBD2. Germline loops: CDR1 SGHRS, CDR2 YFSETQ. The CDR3 extends over 20 amino acids. The chain's CDR3 is CASSLAVVLAGGFLGNEQFF.